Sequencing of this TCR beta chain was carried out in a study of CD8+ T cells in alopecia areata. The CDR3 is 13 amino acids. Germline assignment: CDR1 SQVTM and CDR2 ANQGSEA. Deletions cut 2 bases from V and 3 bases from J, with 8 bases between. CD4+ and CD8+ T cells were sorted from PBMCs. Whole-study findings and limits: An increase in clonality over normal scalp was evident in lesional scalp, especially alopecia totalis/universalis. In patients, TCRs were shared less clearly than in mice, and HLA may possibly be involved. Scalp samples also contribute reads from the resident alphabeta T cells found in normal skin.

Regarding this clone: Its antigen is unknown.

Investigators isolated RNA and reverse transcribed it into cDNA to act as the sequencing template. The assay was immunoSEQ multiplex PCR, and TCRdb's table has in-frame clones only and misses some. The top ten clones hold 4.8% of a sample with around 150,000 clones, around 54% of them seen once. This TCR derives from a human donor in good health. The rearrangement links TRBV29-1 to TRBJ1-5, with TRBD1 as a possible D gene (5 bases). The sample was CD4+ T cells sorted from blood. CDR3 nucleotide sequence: TGCAGCGTTGAATTGGGGCCCAATCAGCCCCAGCATTTT. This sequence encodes CSVELGPNQPQHF.